These T cell receptor beta chains were read from a single sample in a study of cytomegalovirus exposure and HLA in healthy donors. The table came from immunoSEQ multiplex PCR; TCRdb's copy has only in-frame clones and leaves some out. The table includes 95,000 to 150,000 clones, more than 70% detected once. Sequenced sample: PBMCs. The receptors shown here come from a man aged 30-40 years in good health and CMV-seronegative. Each CDR3 is given with its conserved first and last residue. A D gene is named only where the DNA matches it firmly. Clone size appears in some rows only: once, few, many, or a class for an expanded clone.

v_call,d_call,clone_size,j_call,cdr3_aa,cdr3_nt
TRBV10-3,-,-,TRBJ1-1,CAISAGTEAFF,TGTGCCATCAGTGCCGGGACTGAAGCTTTCTTT
TRBV7-2,-,-,TRBJ2-5,CASSLQETQYF,TGTGCCAGCAGCCTACAAGAGACCCAGTACTTC
TRBV6-5,-,few,TRBJ1-5,CASRRGRNQPQHF,TGTGCCAGCCGGCGGGGGCGAAATCAGCCCCAGCATTTT
TRBV7-3,TRBD2,-,TRBJ2-1,CASSPRLAGVAEQFF,TGTGCCAGCAGCCCCAGACTAGCGGGGGTAGCGGAGCAGTTCTTC
TRBV5-4,TRBD2,few,TRBJ2-1,CASSAAGGPYNEQFF,TGTGCCAGCAGCGCCGCGGGGGGGCCCTACAATGAGCAGTTCTTC
TRBV19,TRBD2,-,TRBJ2-7,CASSIGGGYEQYF,TGTGCCAGTAGTATAGGGGGGGGCTACGAGCAGTACTTC
TRBV6-6,-,few,TRBJ2-7,CASSRNRVWNEQYF,TGTGCCAGCAGTAGAAACAGGGTTTGGAACGAGCAGTACTTC
TRBV6-1,-,once,TRBJ1-5,CASSEAIRGNQPQHF,TGTGCCAGCAGTGAAGCCATCAGGGGCAATCAGCCCCAGCATTTT
TRBV7-9,-,-,TRBJ1-4,CASSARDTTNEKLFF,TGTGCCAGCAGCGCCAGGGATACAACTAATGAAAAACTGTTTTTT
TRBV7-7,-,-,TRBJ2-7,CASSLDAGNEQYF,TGTGCCAGCAGCTTAGACGCAGGGAACGAGCAGTACTTC
TRBV9,-,-,TRBJ2-1,CASSVGGWSNEQFF,TGTGCCAGCAGCGTAGGAGGCTGGTCCAATGAGCAGTTCTTC
TRBV10-3,TRBD1,few,TRBJ1-3,CAIRTSGGTGNTIYF,TGTGCCATCAGAACCTCAGGGGGAACTGGAAACACCATATATTTT
TRBV4-2,TRBD2,-,TRBJ2-2,CASSQPFAGGDTGELFF,TGTGCCAGCAGCCAACCCTTTGCGGGGGGGGACACCGGGGAGCTGTTTTTT
TRBV4-1,TRBD2,-,TRBJ2-2,CASSQRGSGGYTGELFF,TGCGCCAGCAGCCAACGTGGTAGCGGGGGGTACACCGGGGAGCTGTTTTTT
TRBV9,-,-,TRBJ2-1,CASSPGESYNEQFF,TGTGCCAGCAGCCCCGGGGAATCCTACAATGAGCAGTTCTTC
TRBV18,TRBD1,-,TRBJ1-2,CASSPATGVTYGYTF,TGTGCCAGCTCACCAGCGACAGGGGTGACCTATGGCTACACCTTC
TRBV10-3,-,-,TRBJ1-1,CAISESSLRDNTEAFF,TGTGCCATCAGTGAGTCCTCCCTCAGGGATAACACTGAAGCTTTCTTT
TRBV5-1,-,-,TRBJ2-7,CASSFSTQGDYEQYF,TGCGCCAGCAGCTTTAGTACACAGGGCGACTACGAGCAGTACTTC
TRBV18,TRBD1,once,TRBJ2-2,CASSPPGQGNTGELFF,TGTGCCAGCTCCCCGCCGGGACAGGGAAACACCGGGGAGCTGTTTTTT
TRBV5-8,-,-,TRBJ1-5,CASSFAGAPDQPQHF,TGTGCCAGCAGCTTTGCGGGGGCGCCCGATCAGCCCCAGCATTTT
TRBV11-2,-,few,TRBJ2-2,CASSYPAGELFF,TGTGCCAGCAGCTATCCGGCCGGGGAGCTGTTTTTT
TRBV10-2,TRBD1,once,TRBJ2-7,CASSESRGQGEYEQYF,TGCGCCAGCAGTGAGTCCCGAGGACAGGGCGAGTACGAGCAGTACTTC
TRBV13,-,-,TRBJ2-1,CASSTDGGPKNNEQFF,TGTGCCAGCAGTACAGACGGGGGACCCAAAAACAATGAGCAGTTCTTC
TRBV6-6,-,-,TRBJ1-4,CASSYLSGVTNEKLFF,TGTGCCAGCAGTTACCTCTCAGGGGTAACTAATGAAAAACTGTTTTTT
TRBV5-6,-,-,TRBJ1-4,CASSFDQGATNEKLFF,TGTGCCAGCAGCTTTGATCAGGGTGCAACTAATGAAAAACTGTTTTTT
TRBV4-3,-,few,TRBJ2-3,CASSQDLASADTQYF,TGCGCCAGCAGCCAAGATCTGGCTAGCGCAGATACGCAGTATTTT
TRBV5-6,TRBD1,-,TRBJ2-3,CASSPTMTGPGTDTQYF,TGTGCCAGCAGCCCTACCATGACAGGGCCGGGGACAGATACGCAGTATTTT
TRBV10-1,TRBD2,-,TRBJ2-3,CASSDTGGPQNTDTQYF,TGCGCCAGCAGTGATACGGGGGGGCCCCAGAACACAGATACGCAGTATTTT
TRBV30,-,-,TRBJ1-3,CAWSMGDGNTIYF,TGTGCCTGGAGTATGGGCGACGGAAACACCATATATTTT
TRBV7-9,TRBD1,few,TRBJ2-7,CASSHSVTGEKSF,TGTGCCAGCAGCCATTCTGTGACAGGGGAAAAGAGCTTC
TRBV5-1,TRBD1,few,TRBJ1-2,CASSLGQGANYGYTF,TGCGCCAGCAGCTTGGGACAGGGGGCTAACTATGGCTACACCTTC
TRBV15,-,-,TRBJ1-3,CATSSDIYSGNTIYF,TGTGCCACCAGCAGTGACATATACTCTGGAAACACCATATATTTT
TRBV28,-,-,TRBJ1-4,CASSFGGSSGKLFF,TGTGCCAGCAGTTTCGGGGGTAGTAGCGGAAAACTGTTTTTT
TRBV5-1,-,-,TRBJ1-1,CASSLEGLVGTEAFF,TGCGCCAGCAGCTTGGAGGGGTTGGTGGGCACTGAAGCTTTCTTT
TRBV7-3,TRBD2,-,TRBJ2-7,CASSLRLAGGSYEQYF,TGTGCCAGCAGCTTACGTCTAGCGGGGGGATCGTACGAGCAGTACTTC
TRBV9,-,-,TRBJ1-6,CASSVVGSSYNSPLHF,TGTGCCAGCAGCGTAGTTGGCAGCTCCTATAATTCACCCCTCCACTTT
TRBV18,-,-,TRBJ2-7,CASSPVRDEQYF,TGTGCCAGCTCACCAGTGAGGGACGAGCAGTACTTC
TRBV19,-,-,TRBJ2-6,CASSIRGAAPNVLTF,TGTGCCAGTAGTATCCGGGGGGCTGCACCCAACGTCCTGACTTTC
TRBV28,TRBD1,few,TRBJ1-1,CASIPNTGESTEAFF,TGTGCCAGCATCCCCAATACAGGGGAATCGACTGAAGCTTTCTTT
TRBV6-6,TRBD1,-,TRBJ2-7,CASGETGVSYEQYF,TGTGCCAGCGGGGAGACAGGGGTCTCCTACGAGCAGTACTTC
TRBV5-1,-,-,TRBJ2-5,CASSLAVETQYF,TGCGCCAGCAGCTTGGCCGTAGAGACCCAGTACTTC
TRBV5-1,-,few,TRBJ1-1,CASSLGPQAGMNTEAFF,TGCGCCAGCAGCTTGGGACCCCAGGCCGGCATGAACACTGAAGCTTTCTTT
TRBV4-3,TRBD1,-,TRBJ2-3,CASSQEDRADTQYF,TGCGCCAGCAGCCAGGAGGACAGGGCAGATACGCAGTATTTT
TRBV7-9,-,-,TRBJ2-2,CASSPRDGGNTGELFF,TGTGCCAGCAGCCCCCGGGACGGGGGGAACACCGGGGAGCTGTTTTTT
TRBV28,TRBD1,-,TRBJ2-7,CASSRGTGTGIDEQYF,TGTGCCAGCAGTCGGGGAACCGGGACAGGGATCGACGAGCAGTACTTC
TRBV6-5,-,once,TRBJ2-1,CASSYGPEQFF,TGTGCCAGCAGTTACGGGCCCGAGCAGTTCTTC
TRBV5-1,TRBD1,-,TRBJ2-5,CASSSPGTVETQYF,TGCGCCAGCAGCTCGCCAGGGACAGTAGAGACCCAGTACTTC
TRBV4-3,-,-,TRBJ2-7,CASSQDGGPTYEQYF,TGCGCCAGCAGCCAAGATGGTGGGCCGACCTACGAGCAGTACTTC
TRBV6-4,TRBD1,-,TRBJ1-2,CASSDGTGHGGYTF,TGTGCCAGCAGTGACGGGACAGGGCATGGCGGCTACACCTTC
TRBV5-1,TRBD2,-,TRBJ2-7,CASSDSGGLYEQYF,TGCGCCAGCAGCGATAGCGGGGGGCTCTACGAGCAGTACTTC
TRBV7-8,-,few,TRBJ1-1,CASSLQGRSTEAFF,TGTGCCAGCAGCCTACAGGGTCGGAGCACTGAAGCTTTCTTT
TRBV9,-,-,TRBJ1-2,CASSSLGGQVTNYGYTF,TGTGCCAGCAGCTCCCTCGGGGGGCAGGTTACTAACTATGGCTACACCTTC
TRBV5-1,-,-,TRBJ2-7,CASSLEPSSYEQYF,TGCGCCAGCAGCTTGGAGCCGAGCTCCTACGAGCAGTACTTC
TRBV7-7,-,-,TRBJ2-2,CASSLQGPYTGELFF,TGTGCCAGCAGCTTACAGGGGCCGTACACCGGGGAGCTGTTTTTT
TRBV10-1,TRBD1,once,TRBJ2-3,CASSGTGAPDTQYF,TGCGCCAGCAGTGGGACAGGGGCCCCAGATACGCAGTATTTT